These 17 T cell receptor beta chains were sequenced from one sample in a study of T cell responses to AZD1222 COVID-19 vaccine. Assay: immunoSEQ multiplex PCR; the TCRdb copy retains only in-frame clones and omits some. The sample has approximately 130,000 clones; over 90% are singletons. The specimen was peripheral blood, collected on day 0 of AZD1222 vaccination. The source of these receptors is an adult in good health.

To note about this clone: Within the sample, other DNA sequences also encode this same CDR3. This chain joins TRBV27 and TRBJ1-2, with 7 positions matching TRBD1. The ends lost 6 bases at V and 4 bases at J; junction bases unmatched: 2. Germline V gives CDR1 MNHEY, CDR2 SMNVEV (reference sequence). CDR3 length: 12 residues. CDR3 nucleotides: TGTGCCAGCAGGGGACAGCTCTATGGCTACACCTTC. It encodes CASRGQLYGYTF.

The genes are TRBV6-5 and TRBJ2-1; D call uncertain. The CDR3 loop spans 12 amino acids. Germline CDR1 reads MNHEY; CDR2 reads SVGAGI. The V gene lost 8 bases and the J gene lost 7 bases, with 12 bases spanning the gap. CDR3 in amino acids: CASRPMGNEQFF. The CDR3 DNA is TGTGCCAGCCGTCCAATGGGGAATGAGCAGTTCTTC.

The chain couples TRBV7-2 to TRBJ2-1; no clear D gene. The CDR3 is 13 amino acids. V lost 2 bases and J lost 7, with 9 bases in between. Germline loops: CDR1 SGHTA, CDR2 FQGNSA. CDR3 amino acids: CASSLRVRNEQFF. DNA for the CDR3: TGTGCCAGCAGCTTAAGGGTTCGGAATGAGCAGTTCTTC.

The chain couples TRBV24-1 to TRBJ2-1; 8 nucleotides agree with TRBD2. Trimming cost V 7 bases and J 4 bases; bases outside gene matches: 2. The germline V gene has CDR1 KGHDR and CDR2 SFDVKD. The CDR3 sequence is 13 residues long. In DNA form, the CDR3 reads TGTGCCACCAGGGGCGGGGGGTACAATGAGCAGTTCTTC. Residues: CATRGGGYNEQFF.

This chain joins TRBV12-3 or TRBV12-4 and TRBJ1-2; D unresolved. This CDR3 comprises 13 residues. The V gene lost 2 bases and the J gene lost 4 bases, with 8 bases spanning the gap. The CDR3 region is CASSLLKGYGYTF. CDR3 DNA: TGTGCCAGCAGTTTACTGAAGGGCTATGGCTACACCTTC.

This clone has a handful of counts. This rearrangement joins TRBV10-1 to TRBJ1-2; D gene uncertain. There are 12 residues in the CDR3. The V gene's germline CDR1 is WNHNN and CDR2 SYGVQD (reference sequence). With 5 bases removed from V and 8 bases from J, the gap between germline ends came to 12 bases. In nucleotides, the CDR3 is TGCGCCAGCAGTAGCGGGGATTTAGGCTACACCTTC. This encodes CASSSGDLGYTF.

The CDR3 nucleotides are TGCGCCAGCAGTTGGAGCGGGAGGAGGAATGAGCAGTTCTTC. Translation gives CASSWSGRRNEQFF. The chain carries TRBV10-1 and TRBJ2-1; the match to TRBD2 covers 9 bases. After removal of 5 bases from V and 7 bases from J, the junction contained 6 bases not matched to a gene. The germline V gene encodes CDR1 WNHNN and CDR2 SYGVQD (reference sequence). This CDR3 has 14 residues.

V gene TRBV4-3 combines with J gene TRBJ2-3; D possibly corresponds to TRBD1 (6 bases). With 1 base removed from V and 1 base from J, the gap between germline ends came to 15 bases. The CDR3 has 17 residues. In germline, CDR1 is LGHNA, CDR2 YSLEER. Here the CDR3 reads CASSQGSRQDRTDTQYF. The CDR3 DNA sequence: TGCGCCAGCAGCCAAGGATCGAGACAGGACCGCACAGATACGCAGTATTTT.

The genes are TRBV27 and TRBJ2-1; 13 nucleotides align to TRBD2. The CDR3 loop spans 15 amino acids. Germline V gene sequence: CDR1 MNHEY, CDR2 SMNVEV (reference sequence). The V segment lost 5 bases and the J segment 10 bases; nucleotides outside the gene matches: 8. In DNA form, the CDR3 reads TGTGCCAGCAGTCCCGGGACTAGCGGGATCGGAGAGCAGTTCTTC. Translated, it gives CASSPGTSGIGEQFF.

CDR3 coding DNA: TGTGCCAGCAATGGCTTGGGAGAGACCCAGTACTTC. Translation gives CASNGLGETQYF. The rearrangement links TRBV6-5 to TRBJ2-5; D call uncertain. Germline V gives CDR1 MNHEY, CDR2 SVGAGI. CDR3 size: 12 residues. The V gene lost 7 bases and the J gene lost 4 bases, with 10 bases spanning the gap.

The chain's CDR3 is CASSLSPVGGTNYGYTF. The DNA for the CDR3 is TGTGCCAGCAGCTTAAGCCCCGTGGGGGGAACAAACTATGGCTACACCTTC. The rearrangement joins TRBV7-6 to TRBJ1-2; D is perhaps TRBD1 (5 bases). The CDR3 consists of 17 residues. Trimming pared 2 bases from V and 2 bases from J, leaving 18 bases between. CDR1 is SGHVS, CDR2 FNYEAQ, per germline. Together with reference TRBV7-6 and TRBJ1-2, the CDR3 gives the full variable domain: GAGVSQSPRYKVTKRGQDVALRCDPISGHVSLYWYRQALGQGPEFLTYFNYEAQQDKSGLPNDRFSAERPEGSISTLTIQRTEQRDSAMYRCASSLSPVGGTNYGYTFGSGTRLTVV.

The gene calls are TRBV7-2 and TRBJ1-6; possibly TRBD1 for D (6 bases). Between the trimmed V and J ends, which lost 2 bases and 5 bases, there was a span of 10 bases. Germline V gene lookup returns CDR1 SGHTA and CDR2 FQGNSA. The CDR3 loop spans 15 amino acids. DNA of the CDR3: TGTGCCAGCAGCTTAAAGGGGGTGGATAATTCACCCCTCCACTTT. It codes for CASSLKGVDNSPLHF.

This rearrangement joins TRBV19 to TRBJ1-2; no definite D call. Trimming cost V 7 bases and J 8 bases, with 20 bases left between them. The CDR3 contains 14 residues. Germline assignment: CDR1 LNHDA and CDR2 SQIVND (reference sequence). CDR3: CASKPPGSSAGYTF. The DNA for the CDR3 is TGTGCCAGTAAGCCCCCAGGATCCTCCGCGGGCTACACCTTC.

This chain uses TRBV7-2 with TRBJ1-1, with D unresolved. CDR3 length: 12 residues. Trimming removed 5 bases from V and 7 bases from J, with 11 bases in between. CDR1 is SGHTA, CDR2 FQGNSA, per germline. This CDR3 reads CASSESSVEAFF. The CDR3 region has the DNA TGTGCCAGCAGCGAAAGTTCAGTTGAAGCTTTCTTT.

The rearrangement joins TRBV16 to TRBJ1-4; possibly TRBD1 for D (6 bases). The CDR3 consists of 16 residues. CDR1 and CDR2 from the germline V gene are KGHSY and FQNENV. V lost 0 bases to trimming and J lost 7 bases, with 15 bases between them. The CDR3, as DNA: TGTGCCAGCAGCCAATCTGCGGGGGCGGTTGGTGAAAAACTGTTTTTT. It codes for CASSQSAGAVGEKLFF.

Only one count was recorded for this clone. The chain couples TRBV13 to TRBJ2-7; 11 nucleotides agree with TRBD1. Unmatched junction bases numbered 5, after V lost 5 bases and J lost 2 bases. The CDR3 has 15 residues. CDR1 is PRHDT and CDR2 is FYEKMQ in the germline V gene (reference sequence). The CDR3 reads CASSQPGQGAYEQYF. The CDR3 coding sequence is TGTGCCAGCAGCCAACCGGGACAGGGGGCCTACGAGCAGTACTTC.

The chain couples TRBV3-1 (or the pseudogene TRBV3-2) to TRBJ2-3, with a weak D call TRBD2 (5 bases). V lost 4 bases and J 2 bases, leaving 10 bases between the germline ends. The CDR3 is 14 residues long. In germline, CDR1 is LGHDT, CDR2 YNNKEL (reference sequence). CDR3 loop: CASSLRTDTDTQYF. CDR3 bases: TGTGCCAGCAGCCTACGGACTGACACAGATACGCAGTATTTT.